This passage covers 10 T cell receptor beta chains from one sample sequenced in a study of cytomegalovirus exposure and HLA in healthy donors. With 60 Vbeta and 13 Jbeta primers, the PCR was carried out. TCRdb's table, derived via immunoSEQ multiplex PCR, lists solely in-frame clones and lacks some. Found here are under 95,000 clones, around three quarters of them singletons; the top ten hold approximately 1%. The specimen was PBMCs. These receptors were collected from a male donor in good health and CMV-seronegative.

The V and J genes are TRBV30 and TRBJ1-6; D is unclear. V lost 0 bases and J lost 4, with 16 bases in between. In germline, CDR1 is GTSNPN, CDR2 SVGIG (reference sequence). This CDR3 is built from 17 residues. DNA of the CDR3: TGTGCCTGGAGTGTACCCATGGGCAGAAGTTATAATTCACCCCTCCACTTT. Translation: CAWSVPMGRSYNSPLHF.

This clone was detected a few times. V is TRBV6-4 and J is TRBJ2-5; D is unclear. Trimming shortened V by 5 bases and J by 5 bases, and 12 bases separated the two germline ends. Germline values: CDR1 MRHNA, CDR2 SNTAGT. This CDR3 has 13 amino acids. In DNA form, the CDR3 reads TGTGCCAGCAGTCCCCAGGTTTGGGAGACCCAGTACTTC. Encoded protein: CASSPQVWETQYF.

This clone was detected only once. This sequence joins TRBV7-2 and TRBJ1-4; D may be TRBD1 (5 bases). V lost 5 bases, J lost 7 bases, and 17 bases lay in between. The CDR3 sequence is 15 residues long. CDR1 SGHTA and CDR2 FQGNSA come from the germline V gene. CDR3 sequence: CASSPGERLGEKLFF. CDR3 nucleotides: TGTGCCAGCAGCCCGGGGGAGAGGCTTGGTGAAAAACTGTTTTTT.

To note about this clone: Sequence at one end of the junction differs from germline and may be a read error. This chain connects TRBV7-7 to TRBJ2-5; no clear D. Germline V gene sequence: CDR1 SSHAT, CDR2 FNYEAQ (reference sequence). The CDR3 extends over 13 amino acids. The CDR3 DNA follows: TGTGCTAGCAGCTTAGCTGTCTTTGAGACCCAGTACTTC. Translation gives CASSLAVFETQYF. The full variable domain, completed using reference TRBV7-7 and TRBJ2-5, is GAGVSQSPRYKVTKRGQDVTLRCDPISSHATLYWYQQALGQGPEFLTYFNYEAQPDKSGLPSDRFSAERPEGSISTLTIQRTEQRDSAMYRCASSLAVFETQYFGPGTRLLVL.

The table lists this clone with a count of one. CDR3 bases: TGTGCCAGCAGCCTGTATGTGGGAGGCTACGAGCAGTACTTC. Its translation: CASSLYVGGYEQYF. The chain combines TRBV27 with TRBJ2-5; tentatively, D is TRBD2 (6 bases). The DNA end is more similar to TRBJ2-7, so the J call may be wrong. The CDR3 consists of 14 residues. CDR1 and CDR2 from the germline V gene are MNHEY and SMNVEV (reference sequence).

CDR3 nucleotide sequence: TGTGCCTGGAGACAGGGGGCTAACTATGGCTACACCTTC. This sequence encodes CAWRQGANYGYTF. The chain links TRBV30 to TRBJ1-2, with 8 bases lining up with TRBD1. The CDR3 runs to 13 residues. Germline-derived CDR1 and CDR2 are GTSNPN and SVGIG (reference sequence). Trimming cost V 3 bases and J 0 bases; bases outside gene matches: 0.

V gene TRBV28 combines with J gene TRBJ2-1; the match to TRBD2 covers 13 bases. Germline V gene sequence: CDR1 MDHEN, CDR2 SYDVKM. The CDR3 is made up of 16 amino acids. The junction had 9 bases not matched to a gene; V was cut back by 5 bases and J by 8 bases. CDR3 DNA: TGTGCCAGCAGTCGAAGGACTAGCGGGAGTTCGTATGAGCAGTTCTTC. Protein sequence: CASSRRTSGSSYEQFF.

The gene calls are TRBV5-1 and TRBJ2-1; TRBD1 matches at 7 bases. There are 14 residues in the CDR3. With 4 bases clipped from V and 2 bases from J, the junction kept 3 bases outside the gene matches. Germline CDR1 and CDR2: SGHRS and YFSETQ. The CDR3 coding sequence is TGCGCCAGCAGCCTAGGGACAGCCTACAATGAGCAGTTCTTC. Its protein product is CASSLGTAYNEQFF. The full variable domain, its missing parts supplied by reference TRBV5-1 and TRBJ2-1, is KAGVTQTPRYLIKTRGQQVTLSCSPISGHRSVSWYQQTPGQGLQFLFEYFSETQRNKGNFPGRFSGRQFSNSRSEMNVSTLELGDSALYLCASSLGTAYNEQFFGPGTRLTVL.

The V gene is TRBV7-2, the J gene TRBJ2-7, with TRBD2 as a possible D gene (5 bases). V gave up 7 bases and J gave up 6 bases, with 19 bases separating them. The CDR3 extends over 14 amino acids. CDR1 and CDR2 from the germline V gene are SGHTA and FQGNSA. The CDR3 region has the DNA TGTGCCAGCACCCCGGCGGCCCGGGAAGGCGAGCAGTACTTC. Amino acids: CASTPAAREGEQYF.

This clone was found a few times. The chain is built from TRBV9 and TRBJ2-3; 12 bases agree with TRBD2. The germline V gene encodes CDR1 SGDLS and CDR2 YYNGEE. J gave up 3 bases and V 4 bases, and 6 bases lay outside the gene matches. CDR3 length: 16 residues. The CDR3 DNA reads TGTGCCAGCAGCTCCAGACTAGCGGGGGCAACAGATACGCAGTATTTT. It translates to CASSSRLAGATDTQYF. Looking up the rest from reference TRBV9 and TRBJ2-3 gives the full variable domain: DSGVTQTPKHLITATGQRVTLRCSPRSGDLSVYWYQQSLDQGLQFLIQYYNGEERAKGNILERFSAQQFPDLHSELNLSSLELGDSALYFCASSSRLAGATDTQYFGPGTRLTVL.